This TCR beta chain appears in the sequencing data of a study of T cell repertoires in cytomegalovirus infection. This clonotype was seen at least ten times. In TCRdb, the reads were re-called with MiXCR into one record per CDR3 protein. The sample shows 250,000 to 300,000 distinct CDR3 sequences, roughly 25% of them seen only once. The CDR3 is 14 amino acids. Germline V gene lookup returns CDR1 SGHTA and CDR2 FQGTGA. V was trimmed by 1 base and J by 0 bases, leaving 4 bases between them. This chain links TRBV7-3 with TRBJ2-1, with no clear D. The specimen was PBMCs. The receptor's source is a human donor in good health (CMV status not recorded). Some clones in this sample may be carry-over from other donors' samples. The CDR3 DNA is TGTGCCAGCAGCTTAAGCAGCTCCTACAATGAGCAGTTCTTC. This sequence encodes CASSLSSSYNEQFF.